This passage covers 18 T cell receptor beta chains from one sample sequenced in a study of blood T cell repertoires in COVID-19. Data came from immunoSEQ multiplex PCR; TCRdb stores just in-frame clones and leaves some out. The repertoire consists of approximately 120,000 clones, with roughly four fifths occurring once and the leading ten covering more than 9%. Specimen: peripheral blood. These receptors were collected from a human donor in a cohort sampled during active COVID-19.

The rearrangement joins TRBV19 to TRBJ2-2; 10 bases align to TRBD2. Germline V gives CDR1 LNHDA, CDR2 SQIVND (reference sequence). This CDR3 comprises 17 residues. V dropped 5 bases and J dropped 4; count of bases not matched to a gene: 10. CDR3 sequence reads: CASSVGEREGATGELFF. The CDR3 region has the DNA TGTGCCAGTAGTGTGGGGGAGCGGGAGGGCGCCACCGGGGAGCTGTTTTTT. The full variable domain, its missing parts supplied by reference TRBV19 and TRBJ2-2, is DGGITQSPKYLFRKEGQNVTLSCEQNLNHDAMYWYRQDPGQGLRLIYYSQIVNDFQKGDIAEGYSVSREKKESFPLTVTSAQKNPTAFYLCASSVGEREGATGELFFGEGSRLTVL.

The chain recombines TRBV4-1 with TRBJ1-5; the D gene is possibly TRBD1 (6 bases). V lost 4 bases and J 7 bases, leaving 11 bases between the germline ends. This CDR3 has 13 residues. CDR1 is MGHRA, CDR2 YSYEKL, per germline. Here the CDR3 reads CASSLQGLQPQHF. CDR3 bases: TGCGCCAGCAGCCTACAGGGTTTACAGCCCCAGCATTTT.

The chain employs TRBV18 and TRBJ1-4, with D unresolved. Germline assignment: CDR1 KGHSH and CDR2 LQKENI. The CDR3 spans 16 residues. The V end lost 5 bases, the J end lost 8 bases, and 21 bases lay between the germline ends. CDR3 region: CASSYNREPIGEKLFF. CDR3 DNA sequence: TGTGCCAGCTCATATAACCGGGAGCCCATCGGGGAAAAACTGTTTTTT.

V is TRBV30 and J is TRBJ1-2; D not resolved. Looked up from germline, CDR1 is GTSNPN and CDR2 is SVGIG (reference sequence). The CDR3 is 13 amino acids. Trimming left V 2 bases short and J 4 bases short, with 11 bases between. The DNA for the CDR3 is TGTGCCTGGAGTCGAAGTGAGAGCTATGGCTACACCTTC. Translation gives CAWSRSESYGYTF. The whole variable domain, remainder taken from reference TRBV30 and TRBJ1-2, is SQTIHQWPATLVQPVGSPLSLECTVEGTSNPNLYWYRQAAGRGLQLLFYSVGIGQISSEVPQNLSASRPQDRQFILSSKKLLLSDSGFYLCAWSRSESYGYTFGSGTRLTVV.

This clone has only one observation. This chain uses TRBV10-3 with TRBJ1-1, with D tentatively TRBD1 (6 bases). V lost 0 bases to trimming and J lost 2 bases, with 10 bases between them. The germline V gene encodes CDR1 ENHRY and CDR2 SYGVKD. This CDR3 contains 15 residues. CDR3 in amino acids: CAISESTGVNTEAFF. The CDR3 bases are TGTGCCATCAGTGAGTCGACAGGCGTCAACACTGAAGCTTTCTTT.

The chain carries TRBV30 and TRBJ1-1; no clear D gene. CDR3 length: 14 amino acids. Germline V gene sequence: CDR1 GTSNPN, CDR2 SVGIG (reference sequence). The V gene lost 3 bases and the J gene lost 3 bases, with 14 bases spanning the gap. The CDR3 loop reads CAWRPSGRYTEAFF. Here the CDR3 DNA reads TGTGCCTGGAGGCCCAGCGGCAGGTACACTGAAGCTTTCTTT.

The chain recombines TRBV6-2 or TRBV6-3 with TRBJ1-1; D remains unclear. Trimming left V 2 bases short and J 1 base short, with 17 bases between. The CDR3 sequence is 17 residues long. The germline V gene encodes CDR1 MNHEY and CDR2 SVGEGT. The CDR3 region has the DNA TGTGCCAGCAGTTACCCCTCCCTGACACTGGGGAACACTGAAGCTTTCTTT. Translated: CASSYPSLTLGNTEAFF.

This clone was seen only once. J is TRBJ2-7 and V is TRBV29-1; D remains unclear. The CDR3 sequence is 12 residues long. Between the trimmed V and J ends, which lost 5 bases and 3 bases, there was a span of 11 bases. Germline-derived CDR1 and CDR2 are SQVTM and ANQGSEA. The CDR3 region is CSVSPNYYEQYF. In nucleotides, the CDR3 is TGCAGCGTTTCCCCGAACTACTACGAGCAGTACTTC.

J is TRBJ1-2 and V is TRBV15; 9 bases are shared with TRBD1. Trimming cost V 3 bases and J 4 bases; bases outside gene matches: 6. Germline CDR1 reads LNHNV; CDR2 reads YYDKDF (reference sequence). This CDR3 region has 15 residues. The CDR3 is CATSRTGTGTYGYTF. The CDR3 DNA reads as TGTGCCACCAGCAGGACCGGGACAGGGACCTATGGCTACACCTTC.

The chain joins TRBV6-2 or TRBV6-3 to TRBJ1-1; 9 nucleotides align to TRBD1. This CDR3 comprises 15 residues. Unmatched junction bases numbered 13, after V lost 4 bases and J lost 10 bases. Germline lookup yields CDR1 MNHEY and CDR2 SVGEGT. The CDR3 coding sequence is TGTGCCAGCAGTTCCTCCGGGACAGGGATTTTGGGAGCTTTCTTT. Protein product: CASSSSGTGILGAFF.

The chain carries TRBV3-1 (or the pseudogene TRBV3-2) and TRBJ1-4; 7 bases align to TRBD1. The junction had 12 bases not matched to a gene; V was cut back by 0 bases and J by 8 bases. The germline V gene has CDR1 LGHDT and CDR2 YNNKEL (reference sequence). This CDR3 region has 17 residues. CDR3 DNA: TGTGCCAGCAGCCAAGATCCCACAGGGGCGGGTAGGGAAAAACTGTTTTTT. Translating gives CASSQDPTGAGREKLFF.

This rearrangement joins TRBV12-5 to TRBJ1-6; 7 bases fit TRBD1. CDR1 and CDR2 from the germline V gene are LGHNT and FRNRAP. Trimming at V came to 0 bases and at J to 7 bases, leaving 9 bases not matched to a gene. The CDR3 is 17 residues long. CDR3 DNA sequence: TGTGCTAGTGGTTTGGTAGGCCACCGGGACAGCAATTCACCCCTCCACTTT. Protein sequence: CASGLVGHRDSNSPLHF.

This clone was recorded once. The chain is built from TRBV6-6 and TRBJ1-2; possibly TRBD1 for D (5 bases). Trimming removed 10 bases at V and 2 bases at J, with 14 bases between. The CDR3 is 13 amino acids. CDR1 is MNHNY, CDR2 SVGAGI, per germline (reference sequence). CDR3 in amino acids: CATLGLPNYGYTF. CDR3 DNA: TGTGCCACCCTGGGGCTGCCAAACTATGGCTACACCTTC.

The chain recombines TRBV30 with TRBJ1-1, with 7 bases that match TRBD1. V was clipped by 3 bases and J by 1 base; unmatched bases: 8. This CDR3 contains 15 residues. Germline CDR1 and CDR2: GTSNPN and SVGIG (reference sequence). The CDR3, as DNA: TGTGCCTGGAGAGCCACAGGGGTTGGGAACACTGAAGCTTTCTTT. This encodes CAWRATGVGNTEAFF.

This chain joins TRBV16 and TRBJ1-1; tentative D call: TRBD1 (5 bases). Germline V gene sequence: CDR1 KGHSY, CDR2 FQNENV. Deletions cut 4 bases from V and 11 bases from J, with 32 bases between. The CDR3 totals 18 residues. CDR3 residues: CASSPTQGSQLWGTGAFF. The CDR3, as DNA: TGTGCCAGCAGCCCTACCCAGGGAAGCCAACTATGGGGCACTGGTGCTTTCTTT.

This chain joins TRBV11-2 and TRBJ2-7, with 12 bases that match TRBD1. V lost 3 bases and J lost 3; bases outside the gene matches: 3. CDR1 and CDR2 (germline): SGHAT, FQNNGV. The CDR3 spans 15 residues. CDR3 region: CASSLGQGAFYEQYF. CDR3 nucleotide sequence: TGTGCCAGCAGCTTGGGACAGGGGGCCTTCTACGAGCAGTACTTC.

This chain links TRBV4-3 with TRBJ2-7, with TRBD1 matching over 7 bases. The CDR3 is 15 amino acids. Trimming at V came to 3 bases and at J to 2 bases, leaving 7 bases not matched to a gene. Germline CDR1 reads LGHNA; CDR2 reads YSLEER. The CDR3 here is CASSQGRQGPYEQYF. CDR3 coding DNA: TGCGCCAGCAGCCAGGGGAGACAGGGACCCTACGAGCAGTACTTC.

This clone was observed once. The chain employs TRBV7-2 and TRBJ2-7; 8 bases line up with TRBD2. Germline assignment: CDR1 SGHTA and CDR2 FQGNSA. This CDR3 is 15 amino acids long. With V trimmed by 5 bases and J by 4 bases, 10 bases remained unmatched. Here the CDR3 DNA reads TGTGCCAGCAGCCCGCCCGGGAGGGTTGGGTACGAGCAGTACTTC. Translating it yields CASSPPGRVGYEQYF. The full variable domain, completed using reference TRBV7-2 and TRBJ2-7, is GAGVSQSPSNKVTEKGKDVELRCDPISGHTALYWYRQSLGQGLEFLIYFQGNSAPDKSGLPSDRFSAERTGGSVSTLTIQRTQQEDSAVYLCASSPPGRVGYEQYFGPGTRLTVT.